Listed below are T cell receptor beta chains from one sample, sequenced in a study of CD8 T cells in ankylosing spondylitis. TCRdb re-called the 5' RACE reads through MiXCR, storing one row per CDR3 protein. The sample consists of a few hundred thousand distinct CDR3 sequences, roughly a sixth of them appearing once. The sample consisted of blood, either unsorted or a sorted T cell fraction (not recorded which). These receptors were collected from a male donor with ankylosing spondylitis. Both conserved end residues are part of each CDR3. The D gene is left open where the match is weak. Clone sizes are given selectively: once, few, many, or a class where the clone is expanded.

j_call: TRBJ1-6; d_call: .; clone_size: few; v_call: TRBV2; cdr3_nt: TGTGCCAGCAGTGAAGACCTCGGCTATAATTCACCCCTCCACTTT; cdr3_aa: CASSEDLGYNSPLHF
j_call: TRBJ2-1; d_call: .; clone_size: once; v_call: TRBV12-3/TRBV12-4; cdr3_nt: TGTGCCAGCAGTTTTCTGGAAAATGAGCAGTTCTTC; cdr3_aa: CASSFLENEQFF
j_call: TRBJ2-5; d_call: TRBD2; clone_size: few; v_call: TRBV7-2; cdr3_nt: TGTGCCAGCAGCTTCACTGGACTAGTCCAAGAGACCCAGTACTTC; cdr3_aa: CASSFTGLVQETQYF
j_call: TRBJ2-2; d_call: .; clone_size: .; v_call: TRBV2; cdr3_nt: TGTGCCAGCAGTGAATACTCGGGGCGGACCGGGGAGCTGTTTTTT; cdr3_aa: CASSEYSGRTGELFF
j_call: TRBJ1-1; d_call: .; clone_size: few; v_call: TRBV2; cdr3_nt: TGTGCCAGCATTTTGAACACTGAAGCTTTCTTT; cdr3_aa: CASILNTEAFF
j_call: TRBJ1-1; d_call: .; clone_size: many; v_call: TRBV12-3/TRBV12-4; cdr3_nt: TGTGCCAGCAGTTCTCCTGGAGGACCGAACACTGAAGCTTTCTTT; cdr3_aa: CASSSPGGPNTEAFF
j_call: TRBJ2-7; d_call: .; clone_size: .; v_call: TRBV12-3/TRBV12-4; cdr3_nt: TGTGCCAGCAGTTTTGGTTTAGCCCCTTCCTACGAGCAGTACTTC; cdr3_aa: CASSFGLAPSYEQYF
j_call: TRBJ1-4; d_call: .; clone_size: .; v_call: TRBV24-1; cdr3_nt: TGTGCCACCAATCAGGACAGCCCTAATGAAAAACTGTTTTTT; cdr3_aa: CATNQDSPNEKLFF
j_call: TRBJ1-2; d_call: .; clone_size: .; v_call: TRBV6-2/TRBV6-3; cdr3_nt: TGTGCCAGCAGTTACTCAGGCGGATACAAGGGTGGCTACACCTTC; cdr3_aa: CASSYSGGYKGGYTF
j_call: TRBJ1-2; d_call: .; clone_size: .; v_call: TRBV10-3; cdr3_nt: TGTGCCAGCAGTCGAGTCGGGACACCGGGTGGTAGTGGCTATGGCTACACCTTC; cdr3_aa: CASSRVGTPGGSGYGYTF
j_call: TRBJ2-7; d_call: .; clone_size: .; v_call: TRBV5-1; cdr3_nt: TGCGCCAGCAGCTTTTCCGGGGACGAGCAGTACTTC; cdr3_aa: CASSFSGDEQYF
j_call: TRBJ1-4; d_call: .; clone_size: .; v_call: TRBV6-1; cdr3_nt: TGTGCCAGCAGTCCGAGCGGCAGGGGAGGAGAGGAAAAACTGTTTTTT; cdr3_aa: CASSPSGRGGEEKLFF
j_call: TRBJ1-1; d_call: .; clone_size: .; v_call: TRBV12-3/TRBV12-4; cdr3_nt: TGTGCCAGCAGTCTCGATCGGGATCCTTTCTTT; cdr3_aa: CASSLDRDPFF
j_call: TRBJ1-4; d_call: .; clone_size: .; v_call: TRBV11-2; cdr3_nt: TGTGCCAGCAGCTTAGTCGGCAGGGGAAGAGGAAATGAAAAACTGTTTTTT; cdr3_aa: CASSLVGRGRGNEKLFF
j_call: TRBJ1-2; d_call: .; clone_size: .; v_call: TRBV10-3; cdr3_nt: TGTGCCATCAGTGAGTCATATTATATTGTGTCAAGCTACACCTTC; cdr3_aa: CAISESYYIVSSYTF
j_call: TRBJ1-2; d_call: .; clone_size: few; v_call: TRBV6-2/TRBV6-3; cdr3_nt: TGTGCCAGCAGTTACCCGGGGGCAAGGGACTATGGCTACACCTTC; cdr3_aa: CASSYPGARDYGYTF
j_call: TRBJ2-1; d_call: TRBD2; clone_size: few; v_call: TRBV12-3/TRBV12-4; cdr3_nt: TGTGCCAGCAGTGTAATAGCGGGAGGGCCCGGCAATGAGCAGTTCTTC; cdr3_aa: CASSVIAGGPGNEQFF
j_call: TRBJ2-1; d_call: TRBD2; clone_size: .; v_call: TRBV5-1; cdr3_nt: TGCGCCAGCAGCTTGGGTTCTAGCGGGAGCGGCTACAATGAGCAGTTCTTC; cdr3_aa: CASSLGSSGSGYNEQFF
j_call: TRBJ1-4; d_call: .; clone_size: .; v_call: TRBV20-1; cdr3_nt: TGCAGTGCTAAAGCCGGGACCAAGAATGAAAAACTGTTTTTT; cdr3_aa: CSAKAGTKNEKLFF
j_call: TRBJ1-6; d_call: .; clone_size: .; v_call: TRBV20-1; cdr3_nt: TGCAGTGCTAGAGATTTTATGGGGGACAATAATTCACCCCTCCACTTT; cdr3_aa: CSARDFMGDNNSPLHF
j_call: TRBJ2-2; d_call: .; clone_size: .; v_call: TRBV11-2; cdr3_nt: TGTGCCAGCAGCTTAGTGATAGCGGCCGGGGAGCTGTTTTTT; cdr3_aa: CASSLVIAAGELFF
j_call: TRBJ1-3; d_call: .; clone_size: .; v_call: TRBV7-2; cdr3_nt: TGTGCCAGCAGCTTAGAGGTGGGCGTATCTGGAAACACCATATATTTT; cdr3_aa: CASSLEVGVSGNTIYF
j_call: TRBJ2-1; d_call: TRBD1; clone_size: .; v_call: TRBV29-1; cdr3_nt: TGCAGCGTCCCGGGCGTTGGACAGGGGAACAATGAGCAGTTCTTC; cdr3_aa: CSVPGVGQGNNEQFF
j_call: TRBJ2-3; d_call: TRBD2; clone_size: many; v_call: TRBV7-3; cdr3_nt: TGTGCCAGCAGCTTACGGGGGGGCGGGGATACGCAGTATTTT; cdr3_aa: CASSLRGGGDTQYF
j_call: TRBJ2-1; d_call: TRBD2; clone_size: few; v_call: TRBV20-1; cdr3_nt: TGCAGTGCTAACCAACTAGCGGGAGGCCACAATGAGCAGTTCTTC; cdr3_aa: CSANQLAGGHNEQFF
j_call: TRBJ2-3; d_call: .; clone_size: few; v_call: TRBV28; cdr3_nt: TGTGCCAGCAGTTTCCGGGGGACAATCACAGATACGCAGTATTTT; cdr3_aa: CASSFRGTITDTQYF
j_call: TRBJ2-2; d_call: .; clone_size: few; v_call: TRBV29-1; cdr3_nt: TGCAGCGTTGTCCGTGACAAGACCGGGGAGCTGTTTTTT; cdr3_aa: CSVVRDKTGELFF